What follows is one T cell receptor beta chain and its context. What it recognizes is unknown. Other DNA sequences in the same sample also yield this CDR3. The PCR ran on 60 Vbeta and 13 Jbeta primers. Here immunoSEQ multiplex PCR was the method, and the copy in TCRdb shows in-frame clones only, minus some. The sample comprises 90,000 to 150,000 clones, around 77% of which are singletons, and 3.7% rests with the top ten. The sample comes from a study of cytomegalovirus exposure and HLA in healthy donors. Study-wide points: The authors later found most CMV-associated TCR beta chains appeared HLA-restricted.

Germline values: CDR1 SEHNR, CDR2 FQNEAQ (reference sequence). CDR3 length: 13 residues. Trimming stripped 5 bases from V and 2 bases from J, with 10 bases between. The chain carries TRBV7-9 and TRBJ2-7; D is perhaps TRBD1 (6 bases). Sequenced input: PBMCs. The sequence was collected from a human donor in good health. For the CDR3, the DNA is TGTGCCAGCAGCCAAGACAGGCCCTACGAGCAGTACTTC. It yields the protein CASSQDRPYEQYF.